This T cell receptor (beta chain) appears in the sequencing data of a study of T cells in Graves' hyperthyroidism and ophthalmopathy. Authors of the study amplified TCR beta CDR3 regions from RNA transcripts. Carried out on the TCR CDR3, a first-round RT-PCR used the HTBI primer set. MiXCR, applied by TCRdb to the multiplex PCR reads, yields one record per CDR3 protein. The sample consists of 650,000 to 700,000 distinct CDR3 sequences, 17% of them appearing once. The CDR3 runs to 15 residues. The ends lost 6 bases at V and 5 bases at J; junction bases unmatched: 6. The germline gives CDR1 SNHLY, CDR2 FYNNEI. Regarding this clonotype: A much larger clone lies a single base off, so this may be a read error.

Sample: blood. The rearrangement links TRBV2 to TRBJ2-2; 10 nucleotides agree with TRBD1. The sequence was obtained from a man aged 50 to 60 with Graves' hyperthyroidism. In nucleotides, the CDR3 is TGTGCCAGCAGCTCGGGACAGGGGAAGACCGGGGAGCTGTTTTTT. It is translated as CASSSGQGKTGELFF. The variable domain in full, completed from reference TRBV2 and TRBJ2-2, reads EPEVTQTPSHQVTQMGQEVILRCVPISNHLYFYWYRQILGQKVEFLVSFYNNEISEKSEIFDDQFSVERPDGSNFTLKIRSTKLEDSAMYFCASSSGQGKTGELFFGEGSRLTVL.